The clone carrying this TCR beta chain was seen ten or more times. Its target is unknown. The sample comes from a study of T cells after yellow fever vaccination. At the level of the study: In the case of low-cell-number fractions, SMART-Seq v4 Ultra Low Input was used for preparation. Study findings and constraints: At approximately 95% for CD4 and almost 90% for CD8, most primary-vaccination clones showed up again after the booster. Peaking on day 5 versus 15, the secondary response was faster but weaker.

Universal primer sites and UMIs were introduced during 5'RACE template-switching synthesis of TCR cDNA. TCRdb re-called the 5' RACE reads with MiXCR, one entry per CDR3 protein. The repertoire holds roughly 170,000 distinct CDR3 sequences, with about 6% as singletons. Between the trimmed V and J ends, which lost 2 bases and 2 bases, there was a span of 5 bases. Germline-derived CDR1 and CDR2 are LNHNV and YYDKDF (reference sequence). The CDR3 spans 13 residues. The sequence was obtained from a man younger than 35 who received the YFV17D yellow fever vaccine. This material consisted of CD4+ T cells sorted from PBMCs, taken on the day of the first yellow fever vaccination. The V and J genes are TRBV15 and TRBJ2-3; D is uncertain. In nucleotides, the CDR3 is TGTGCCACCAGCAGACGGCCCACAGATACGCAGTATTTT. Translating gives CATSRRPTDTQYF.